A single sample gave rise to the 29 T cell receptor beta chains below, sequenced in a study of shared clonotypes between healthy human individuals. Clones were sequenced by immunoSEQ multiplex PCR, and TCRdb holds only the in-frame ones, with some missing. The sample holds approximately 2.4 million clones, approximately 95% seen once. Sequencing used naive CD4+ T cells sorted from blood. Regarding subset: CD45RA+ positively selected. Receptors originate from a man younger than 30 in good health.

This chain uses TRBV5-4 with TRBJ2-5; TRBD2 matches at 8 bases. This CDR3 is 15 amino acids long. V lost 3 bases, J lost 2 bases, and 6 bases stayed unmatched. Germline-derived CDR1 and CDR2 are SGHNT and YYREEE (reference sequence). In nucleotides, the CDR3 is TGTGCCAGCAGCTCCACAGCGGGGGAGCAAGAGACCCAGTACTTC. This encodes CASSSTAGEQETQYF.

Of note for this clone: At the DNA level, this CDR3 is encoded by other sequences in the same sample as well. The chain combines TRBV28 with TRBJ2-1, with unresolved D. V gave up 6 bases and J gave up 7 bases, with 7 bases separating them. This CDR3 contains 11 residues. The germline V gene has CDR1 MDHEN and CDR2 SYDVKM. The DNA for the CDR3 is TGTGCCAGCAGCCTCAGAAATGAGCAGTTCTTC. Protein product: CASSLRNEQFF.

This chain connects TRBV11-2 to TRBJ2-1; D is perhaps TRBD1 (6 bases). Germline assignment: CDR1 SGHAT and CDR2 FQNNGV. CDR3 size: 15 residues. The ends were cut back, 5 bases at V and 2 bases at J, with 13 bases in the middle. The CDR3 is CASSQQGRTYNEQFF. The CDR3 DNA is TGTGCCAGCAGCCAACAGGGAAGAACCTACAATGAGCAGTTCTTC.

The chain has TRBV6-1 and TRBJ1-3; no clear D gene. The CDR3 has 12 amino acids. Germline V CDR1 and CDR2: MNHNS, SASEGT. The germline V and J ends were trimmed by 7 bases and 8 bases, with 12 bases remaining between them. CDR3 nucleotides: TGTGCCAGCACCCAGCCGGCGGACACCATATATTTT. It encodes CASTQPADTIYF.

The CDR3 region has the DNA TGCGCCAGCAGCCAAGAGTTCGCTGATACGCAGTATTTT. It specifies CASSQEFADTQYF. J is TRBJ2-3 and V is TRBV4-3, with D uncertain. Trimming left V 0 bases short and J 6 bases short, with 7 bases between. This CDR3 comprises 13 residues. Per the germline V gene, CDR1 is LGHNA and CDR2 is YSLEER.

The V call is TRBV4-1, the J call TRBJ2-7; TRBD1 matches at 9 bases. Germline CDR1 reads MGHRA; CDR2 reads YSYEKL. Trimming removed 4 bases from V and 4 bases from J; junction bases left unmatched: 8. The CDR3 is made up of 15 amino acids. The CDR3 DNA is TGCGCCAGCAGCCTCCAACAGGGGGCGGCTTACGAGCAGTACTTC. Translating it yields CASSLQQGAAYEQYF.

This chain's CDR3 is CASSLVRQGRGSTEAFF. CDR3 DNA sequence: TGCGCCAGCAGCTTGGTCAGACAGGGGCGGGGGAGCACTGAAGCTTTCTTT. The J gene is TRBJ1-1, the V gene TRBV5-1, with TRBD1 matching 8 bases. The V and J ends lost 0 bases and 4 bases, in that order; junction bases with no gene match: 11. Per germline, CDR1 SGHRS and CDR2 YFSETQ. CDR3 length: 17 amino acids.

This chain joins TRBV30 and TRBJ1-1; TRBD1 matches 11 bases. J lost 3 bases, V lost 0 bases, and 12 bases had no gene match. Germline assignment: CDR1 GTSNPN and CDR2 SVGIG (reference sequence). This CDR3 contains 18 residues. The CDR3 is CAWSVLKPGTGGYTEAFF. The CDR3 nucleotides are TGTGCCTGGAGTGTTCTCAAACCCGGGACAGGGGGTTACACTGAAGCTTTCTTT. The full variable domain, completed using reference TRBV30 and TRBJ1-1, is SQTIHQWPATLVQPVGSPLSLECTVEGTSNPNLYWYRQAAGRGLQLLFYSVGIGQISSEVPQNLSASRPQDRQFILSSKKLLLSDSGFYLCAWSVLKPGTGGYTEAFFGQGTRLTVV.

This chain connects TRBV7-2 to TRBJ2-3; a possible D gene is TRBD2 (5 bases). The CDR3 has 15 residues. From germline, CDR1 is SGHTA and CDR2 FQGNSA. V shed 2 bases and J shed 5 bases, with 14 bases lying between them. Here the CDR3 DNA reads TGTGCCAGCAGCTTACAGTCCGGGGTTATAGATACGCAGTATTTT. Amino acid sequence: CASSLQSGVIDTQYF.

This chain connects TRBV7-9 to TRBJ2-6; D is unclear. The CDR3 has 18 residues. Germline V gene sequence: CDR1 SEHNR, CDR2 FQNEAQ (reference sequence). V was trimmed by 5 bases and J by 0 bases, leaving 17 bases between them. The DNA for the CDR3 is TGTGCCAGCAGCCCCCAGGACGGTCCCACCTCTGGGGCCAACGTCCTGACTTTC. It is translated as CASSPQDGPTSGANVLTF.

The V gene is TRBV9, the J gene TRBJ1-4, with D possibly TRBD1 on 5 matching bases. The germline V and J ends were trimmed by 1 base and 7 bases, with 14 bases remaining between them. In germline, CDR1 is SGDLS, CDR2 YYNGEE. The CDR3 length is 15 residues. This CDR3 is CASSVRGDLSEKLFF. The CDR3 nucleotides are TGTGCCAGCAGCGTAAGAGGGGACTTGAGTGAAAAACTGTTTTTT.

V is TRBV5-1 and J is TRBJ2-1, with 9 bases that match TRBD1. The germline CDR1 and CDR2 sequences are SGHRS and YFSETQ. The V and J ends lost 3 bases and 9 bases, in that order; junction bases with no gene match: 4. This CDR3 comprises 13 residues. In DNA form, the CDR3 reads TGCGCCAGCAGCTGGACAGGGGCTCCTGAGCAGTTCTTC. Amino acid sequence: CASSWTGAPEQFF.

The CDR3 DNA reads as TGTGCCAGCAGTTTAAGTTTCAGCTCGGGGTCCCAGCATTTT. Amino acids: CASSLSFSSGSQHF. The rearrangement joins TRBV27 to TRBJ1-5; D gene uncertain. Germline V gene lookup returns CDR1 MNHEY and CDR2 SMNVEV (reference sequence). Between the trimmed V and J ends, which lost 2 bases and 11 bases, there was a span of 16 bases. This CDR3 is built from 14 residues.

The rearrangement uses TRBV5-6 and TRBJ2-7; 14 bases match TRBD2. Trimming at V came to 4 bases and at J to 2 bases, leaving 2 bases not matched to a gene. The germline gives CDR1 SGHDT, CDR2 YYEEEE. The CDR3 length is 15 residues. The CDR3 nucleotides are TGTGCCAGCAGCCCGACTAGCGGGAGGGCCTACGAGCAGTACTTC. Its translation is CASSPTSGRAYEQYF.

The sample holds one count of this clone. The V call is TRBV6-1, the J call TRBJ2-7, with D possibly being TRBD2 (6 bases). This CDR3 is built from 13 residues. Trimming shortened V by 6 bases and J by 5 bases, and 14 bases separated the two germline ends. CDR1 MNHNS and CDR2 SASEGT come from the germline V gene. The CDR3 bases are TGTGCCAGCAGGAGGGGTGGGGGGAACGAGCAGTACTTC. Translating it yields CASRRGGGNEQYF.

For this clone: Distinct nucleotide sequences in the sample also encode this CDR3. The chain joins TRBV7-2 to TRBJ2-7; no reliable D call. CDR1 and CDR2 (germline): SGHTA, FQGNSA. The CDR3 runs to 12 residues. The V gene lost 1 base and the J gene lost 5 bases, with 6 bases spanning the gap. The chain's CDR3 is CASSLDGHEQYF. The CDR3, as DNA: TGTGCCAGCAGCTTAGACGGACACGAGCAGTACTTC.

This sequence joins TRBV12-5 and TRBJ2-4; D might be TRBD1 (5 bases). CDR3 size: 17 residues. Between the trimmed V and J ends, which lost 4 bases and 0 bases, there was a span of 16 bases. The germline V gene has CDR1 LGHNT and CDR2 FRNRAP. The CDR3 region has the DNA TGTGCTAGTGGTTATGACAGATGGGTACTAGCCAAAAACATTCAGTACTTC. Translation gives CASGYDRWVLAKNIQYF.

The chain couples TRBV30 to TRBJ2-3; 8 bases agree with TRBD2. Germline V lookup: CDR1 GTSNPN, CDR2 SVGIG (reference sequence). The CDR3 has 17 residues. The V gene end was trimmed by 0 bases and the J gene end by 6 bases; junction bases not matched to a gene: 14. The CDR3: CAWSVKGLVAIWDTQYF. The DNA of the CDR3 is TGTGCCTGGAGTGTAAAGGGACTAGTGGCTATCTGGGATACGCAGTATTTT.

Here the CDR3 DNA reads TGTGCCAGCACCCTTAGGGGGGGGTCGGAGACCCAGTACTTC. Protein sequence: CASTLRGGSETQYF. This chain uses TRBV2 with TRBJ2-5; maybe TRBD2 (7 bases). The CDR3 totals 14 residues. Germline CDR1 SNHLY, CDR2 FYNNEI. V lost 7 bases, J lost 5 bases, and 17 bases lay in between.

This chain connects TRBV6-1 to TRBJ1-3; TRBD1 agrees at 12 bases. The V gene end was trimmed by 3 bases and the J gene end by 1 base; junction bases not matched to a gene: 7. The length of the CDR3 is 18 residues. CDR1 is MNHNS and CDR2 is SASEGT in the germline V gene. Here the CDR3 DNA reads TGTGCCAGCAGTGATCTTCCGGGACAGGGGGCGTCTGGAAACACCATATATTTT. Its translation: CASSDLPGQGASGNTIYF.

The chain uses TRBV4-3 and TRBJ1-5, with 10 bases aligning to TRBD1. The CDR3 runs 18 residues. V trimming: 4 bases; J trimming: 2 bases; junction bases outside the gene matches: 11. Germline assignment: CDR1 LGHNA and CDR2 YSLEER. CDR3 DNA sequence: TGCGCCAGCAGCCTATGTATAGGGGACAGGGGACGCAATCAGCCCCAGCATTTT. Protein: CASSLCIGDRGRNQPQHF.

Details on this clone: A read error may produce the germline difference seen at one junction end. The chain employs TRBV19 and TRBJ1-5; D is undetermined. The germline CDR1 and CDR2 sequences are LNHDA and SQIVND (reference sequence). The CDR3 covers 13 residues. The CDR3 DNA reads as TGTGCCAGTAGTACCCTCGAGGTTCAGGCCCAGCATTTT. Its protein is CASSTLEVQAQHF.

The J gene is TRBJ2-7, the V gene TRBV7-2; 11 nucleotides align to TRBD2. CDR1 and CDR2 from the germline V gene are SGHTA and FQGNSA. The CDR3 spans 18 residues. V lost 7 bases, J lost 2 bases, and 16 bases stayed unmatched. CDR3 protein: CASTKSGPSGGRTYEQYF. CDR3 coding DNA: TGTGCCAGCACCAAGAGTGGTCCTAGCGGGGGGCGGACCTACGAGCAGTACTTC.

This clone was seen a handful of times. V is TRBV19 and J is TRBJ1-3, with unresolved D. The CDR3 has 11 amino acids. Germline CDR1 is LNHDA and CDR2 is SQIVND (reference sequence). CDR3 DNA sequence: TGTGCGACGCGATTAGGAAACACCATATATTTT. It translates to CATRLGNTIYF.

With regard to this clone: The same CDR3 arises from other DNA sequences in this sample as well. The chain joins TRBV18 to TRBJ2-5; possible D gene TRBD1, 5 bases. CDR1 is KGHSH, CDR2 LQKENI, per germline. V was clipped by 0 bases and J by 2 bases, with 7 bases between them. The CDR3 loop spans 14 amino acids. CDR3 coding DNA: TGTGCCAGCTCACCACCGGGGCTTCAAGAGACCCAGTACTTC. This gives the protein CASSPPGLQETQYF.

The V gene is TRBV6-1, the J gene TRBJ1-1; no reliable D call. CDR1 is MNHNS, CDR2 SASEGT, per germline. The CDR3 runs 14 residues. Trimming took 7 bases from V and 7 from J, leaving 19 bases between them. CDR3 protein: CASTVGLRSYEAFF. CDR3 DNA sequence: TGTGCCAGCACCGTTGGACTGCGGAGCTATGAAGCTTTCTTT.

The chain recombines TRBV5-6 with TRBJ1-2; D is perhaps TRBD1 (6 bases). CDR3 length equals 14 residues. Trimming took 4 bases from V and 9 from J, leaving 19 bases between them. CDR1 is SGHDT, CDR2 YYEEEE, per germline. For the CDR3, the DNA is TGTGCCAGCAGCCCCGGCAAAACACAGGGACGCTACACCTTC. Translated: CASSPGKTQGRYTF.

The chain links TRBV5-1 to TRBJ2-2, with 7 bases matching TRBD2. J gave up 5 bases and V 1 base, and 5 bases lay outside the gene matches. CDR3 size: 15 residues. Per germline, CDR1 SGHRS and CDR2 YFSETQ. The CDR3 reads CASSLSPSGTGELFF. CDR3 bases: TGCGCCAGCAGCTTGTCCCCTAGCGGAACCGGGGAGCTGTTTTTT.

V and J are TRBV6-1 and TRBJ1-1; D unresolved. The CDR3 spans 16 residues. V gave up 4 bases and J gave up 3 bases, with 18 bases separating them. Germline lookup yields CDR1 MNHNS and CDR2 SASEGT. The CDR3 nucleotides are TGTGCCAGCAGTGGTTCACGGAGTTTCGGGTACACTGAAGCTTTCTTT. Residues: CASSGSRSFGYTEAFF.